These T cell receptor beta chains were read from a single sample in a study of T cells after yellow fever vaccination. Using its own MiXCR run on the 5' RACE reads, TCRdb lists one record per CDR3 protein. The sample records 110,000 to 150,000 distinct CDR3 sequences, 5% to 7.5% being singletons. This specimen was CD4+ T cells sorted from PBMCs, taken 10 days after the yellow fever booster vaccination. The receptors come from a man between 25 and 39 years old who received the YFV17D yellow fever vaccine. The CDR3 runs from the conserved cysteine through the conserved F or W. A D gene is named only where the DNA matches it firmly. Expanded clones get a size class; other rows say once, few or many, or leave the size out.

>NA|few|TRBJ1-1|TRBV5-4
TGTGCCAGCAGCTTGCTTGGGCGTGAGAACACTGAAGCTTTCTTT
CASSLLGRENTEAFF
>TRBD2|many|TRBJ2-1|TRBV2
TGTGCCAGCAGCTCCGGGACTAGCTCCTACAATGAGCAGTTCTTC
CASSSGTSSYNEQFF
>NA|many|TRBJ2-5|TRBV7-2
TGCGCCAGCAGCTTGGTTGAGACCCAGTACTTC
CASSLVETQYF
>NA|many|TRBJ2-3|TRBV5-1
TGCGCCAGCAGCTTCGGTCCGGATACGCAGTATTTT
CASSFGPDTQYF
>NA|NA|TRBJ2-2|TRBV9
TGTGCCAGCAGCGTGGGGGGCGCCGACACCGGGGAGCTGTTTTTT
CASSVGGADTGELFF
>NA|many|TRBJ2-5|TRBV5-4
TGTGCCAGCAGTAACCAGGGGGGAGAGACCCAGTACTTC
CASSNQGGETQYF
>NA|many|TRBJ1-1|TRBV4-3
TGCGCCAGCAGCCAAGATTGGGCGAACACTGAAGCTTTCTTT
CASSQDWANTEAFF
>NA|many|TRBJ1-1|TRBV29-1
TGCAGCGTTGTCGCACAGTTGAACACTGAAGCTTTCTTT
CSVVAQLNTEAFF
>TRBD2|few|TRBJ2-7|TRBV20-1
TGCAGTGCTAGAGGAGGGGGAGCGGGAGCTGGTTACGAGCAGTACTTC
CSARGGGAGAGYEQYF
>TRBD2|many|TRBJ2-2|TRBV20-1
TGCAGTGCCGGACGGACTAGCGGGACTGACGGGGAGCTGTTTTTT
CSAGRTSGTDGELFF
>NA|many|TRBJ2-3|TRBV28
TGTGCCAGCAGCGCCCGTTGGGGACGGGCCACAGATACGCAGTATTTT
CASSARWGRATDTQYF
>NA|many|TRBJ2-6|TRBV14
TGTGCCAGCAGCCCCCTGGGTATCGGGGCCAACGTCCTGACTTTC
CASSPLGIGANVLTF
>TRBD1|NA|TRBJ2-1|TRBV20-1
TGCAGTGCTAGAGAAAGATTCGGGGACAGGGGAGGTCATGAGCAGTTCTTC
CSARERFGDRGGHEQFF
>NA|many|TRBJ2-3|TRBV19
TGTGCCAGTAGGAGGGACTCTGGGGCGGATACGCAGTATTTT
CASRRDSGADTQYF
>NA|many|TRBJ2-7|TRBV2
TGTGCCAGCAGTGTGGAGGGGAAGGGGTCCTACGAGCAGTACTTC
CASSVEGKGSYEQYF
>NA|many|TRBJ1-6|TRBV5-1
TGCGCCAGCAGCTTGGACGCCGCGACTAATTCACCCCTCCACTTT
CASSLDAATNSPLHF
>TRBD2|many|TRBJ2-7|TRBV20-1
TGCAGTGCTAGACTGGGCGGGAGGAAGGTCGAGCAGTACTTC
CSARLGGRKVEQYF
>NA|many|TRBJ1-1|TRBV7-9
TGTGCCAGCAGCTTTCCAGGGTTGGACACTGAAGCTTTCTTT
CASSFPGLDTEAFF
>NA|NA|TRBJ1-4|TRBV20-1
TGCAGTGCCTGGGTTGCAACTAAAGAAAAACTGTTTTTT
CSAWVATKEKLFF
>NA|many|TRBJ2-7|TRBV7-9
TGTGCCAGCAGCTTAGATTTGAAGACCTACGAGCAGTACTTC
CASSLDLKTYEQYF
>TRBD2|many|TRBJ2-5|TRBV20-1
TGCAGTGCTAGAGAAAGCTGGACTAGTACGGAGACCCAGTACTTC
CSARESWTSTETQYF
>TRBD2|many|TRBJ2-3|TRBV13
TGTGCCAGCAGCTTGACTAGCGGGATGGATACGCAGTATTTT
CASSLTSGMDTQYF
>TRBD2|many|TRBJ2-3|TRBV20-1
TGCAGTGCTAACCTACTAGCGGCCGGCACAGATACGCAGTATTTT
CSANLLAAGTDTQYF
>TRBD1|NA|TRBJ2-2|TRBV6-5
TGTGCCAGCAGTAACGACAGGGTAACGTTTTACACCGGGGAGCTGTTTTTT
CASSNDRVTFYTGELFF
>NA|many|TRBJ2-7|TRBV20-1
TGCAGTGCTAGCTCTGGGATTTACGAGCAGTACTTC
CSASSGIYEQYF
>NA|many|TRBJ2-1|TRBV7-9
TGTGCCAGCAGCTTAGGACATGAGCAGTTCTTC
CASSLGHEQFF
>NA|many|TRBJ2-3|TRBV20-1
TGCAGTGCTAGTTTAGCTCGTGCAGATACGCAGTATTTT
CSASLARADTQYF
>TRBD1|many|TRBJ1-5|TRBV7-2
TGTGCCAGCAGCTTACTGCAGGGGGTTCTTAGCAATCAGCCCCAGCATTTT
CASSLLQGVLSNQPQHF
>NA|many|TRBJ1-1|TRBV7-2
TGTATCAGCTTAGAGATAGGGGCTGAAGCTTTCTTT
CISLEIGAEAFF
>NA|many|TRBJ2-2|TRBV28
TGTGCCAGCAGTTTGCAAGCTTGGAACACCGGGGAGCTGTTTTTT
CASSLQAWNTGELFF
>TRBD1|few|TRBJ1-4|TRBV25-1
TGTGCCAGCACCCCTAGGGGACAGGGGCCCGAAAAACTGTTTTTT
CASTPRGQGPEKLFF
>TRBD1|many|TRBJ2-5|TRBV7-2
TGTGCCAGCAGCACGGACAGGGAGGAAGAGACCCAGTACTTC
CASSTDREEETQYF
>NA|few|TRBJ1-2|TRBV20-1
TGCAGTGCTAGAGTTTTTAACCCCAAGACGAGGCCTAACTATGGCTACACCTTC
CSARVFNPKTRPNYGYTF
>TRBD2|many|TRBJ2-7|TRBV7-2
TGTGCCAGCTCAATGTCTAGCGGGAGTCGTCCCGAGCAGTACTTC
CASSMSSGSRPEQYF
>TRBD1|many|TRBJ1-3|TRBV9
TGTGCCAGCAGCGTCGAGACAGGGTTATCTGGAAACACCATATATTTT
CASSVETGLSGNTIYF
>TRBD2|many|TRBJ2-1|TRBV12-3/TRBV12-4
TGTGCCAGCCGAAAGCGGGAGTCATACAATGAGCAGTTCTTC
CASRKRESYNEQFF
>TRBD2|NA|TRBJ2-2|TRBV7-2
TGTGCCAGCAGCTTCCCTAGCGGGGCCAACACCGGGGAGCTGTTTTTT
CASSFPSGANTGELFF
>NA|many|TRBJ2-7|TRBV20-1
TGCAGTGCTAGAGATATGCGCTTGGAGCAGTACTTC
CSARDMRLEQYF
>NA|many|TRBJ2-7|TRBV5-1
TGCGCCAGCCAGGAAGGAAGCTCCTACGAGCAGTACTTC
CASQEGSSYEQYF
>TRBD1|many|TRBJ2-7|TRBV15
TGTGCCACCAGCAGAGGGGGACAGGGGTCGGACTACGAGCAGTACTTC
CATSRGGQGSDYEQYF
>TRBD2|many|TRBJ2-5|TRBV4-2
TGTGCCAGCAGCCAAGATGGTACTTACGGCAGCGGGAAGACCCAGTACTTC
CASSQDGTYGSGKTQYF
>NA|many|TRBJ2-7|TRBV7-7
TGTGCTAGCAGGGCCGCGGTGGGGGTTGGGGAGCAGTACTTC
CASRAAVGVGEQYF
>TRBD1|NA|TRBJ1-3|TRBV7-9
TGTGCCAGCGCCGCCTTTGGGACAGGGGATTTT
CASAAFGTGDF
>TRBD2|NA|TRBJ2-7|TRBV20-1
TGCAGTGCTAGACCCCTAGCGGGAGGTCTCCACGAGCAGTACTTC
CSARPLAGGLHEQYF
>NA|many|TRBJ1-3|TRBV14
TGTGCCAGCAGCAAGTATTCCGGAAACACCATATATTTT
CASSKYSGNTIYF
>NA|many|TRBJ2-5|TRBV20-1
TGCAGTGCTATGAGGGCGGGCCGGGAGACCCAGTACTTC
CSAMRAGRETQYF
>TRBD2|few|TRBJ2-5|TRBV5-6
TGTGCCAGCACCATGGGGCCTAGCGGGAGTGTTGAGACCCAGTACTTC
CASTMGPSGSVETQYF
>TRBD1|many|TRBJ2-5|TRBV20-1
TGCAGTGCTAGAAAGACAGGGGTGGAGACCCAGTACTTC
CSARKTGVETQYF
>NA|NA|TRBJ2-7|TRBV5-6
TGTGCCAGCAGCCTGATGCAGGGAGGCGAGCAGTACTTC
CASSLMQGGEQYF
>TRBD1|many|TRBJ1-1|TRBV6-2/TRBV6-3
TGTGCCAGCACCTTGGACAGGGAGAACACTGAAGCTTTCTTT
CASTLDRENTEAFF
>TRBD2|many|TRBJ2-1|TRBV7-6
TGTGCCAGCAGCTTAGCCGGACTAGGGAATGAGCAGTTCTTC
CASSLAGLGNEQFF
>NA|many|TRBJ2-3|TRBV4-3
TGCGCCAGCAGCCAAGCCGCCGGTCGGTTAGATACGCAGTATTTT
CASSQAAGRLDTQYF
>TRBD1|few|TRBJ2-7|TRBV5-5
TGTGCCAGCAGCTGGGGAGGACAGGGGACCTACGAGCAGTACTTC
CASSWGGQGTYEQYF
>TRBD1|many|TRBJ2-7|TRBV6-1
TGTGCCAGCTTAGACACCCGGGACAGGCCCTACGAGCAGTACTTC
CASLDTRDRPYEQYF
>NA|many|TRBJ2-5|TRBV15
TGTGCCACCAGCAGAGATCTCGGATTGGAGACCCAGTACTTC
CATSRDLGLETQYF